A single sample gave rise to the 14 T cell receptor beta chains below, sequenced in a study of T cell responses to AZD1222 COVID-19 vaccine. Assay used: immunoSEQ multiplex PCR; TCRdb lists only in-frame clones, some missing. Of 50,000 to 75,000 clones in the sample, roughly 70% were seen once. This specimen consisted of peripheral blood, obtained on day 0 of AZD1222 vaccination. The receptors were sampled from an adult in good health.

The chain is built from TRBV9 and TRBJ2-5; D is tentatively TRBD1 or TRBD2 (5 bases each). Germline CDR1 reads SGDLS; CDR2 reads YYNGEE. V was trimmed by 4 bases and J by 5 bases, leaving 12 bases between them. The CDR3 loop spans 13 amino acids. The CDR3 bases are TGTGCCAGCAGCTCCGGGACCAAGGAGACCCAGTACTTC. Its protein is CASSSGTKETQYF.

The chain carries TRBV6-6 and TRBJ2-2, with D unclear. This CDR3 contains 14 residues. Germline loops: CDR1 MNHNY, CDR2 SVGAGI (reference sequence). The V end lost 5 bases, the J end lost 3 bases, and 10 bases lay between the germline ends. The CDR3 sequence is CASSGGDYTGELFF. CDR3 bases: TGTGCCAGCAGTGGTGGGGATTACACCGGGGAGCTGTTTTTT.

The chain couples TRBV5-1 to TRBJ1-1; TRBD1 might be the D (5 bases). Germline assignment: CDR1 SGHRS and CDR2 YFSETQ. The CDR3 loop spans 12 amino acids. Trimming cost V 9 bases and J 1 base, with 10 bases left between them. CDR3 sequence reads: CANYTGNTEAFF. In nucleotides, the CDR3 is TGCGCCAACTACACAGGGAACACTGAAGCTTTCTTT.

The J gene is TRBJ2-7, the V gene TRBV14; 9 bases are shared with TRBD1. J gave up 3 bases and V 4 bases, and 4 bases lay outside the gene matches. This CDR3 is 14 amino acids long. The germline CDR1 and CDR2 sequences are SGHDN and FVKESK. The CDR3 protein is CASSPGQGFYEQYF. CDR3 nucleotide sequence: TGTGCCAGCAGCCCGGGACAGGGATTCTACGAGCAGTACTTC. The full variable domain, in which reference TRBV14 and TRBJ2-7 provide the parts outside the CDR3, is EAGVTQFPSHSVIEKGQTVTLRCDPISGHDNLYWYRRVMGKEIKFLLHFVKESKQDESGMPNNRFLAERTGGTYSTLKVQPAELEDSGVYFCASSPGQGFYEQYFGPGTRLTVT.

V and J are TRBV29-1 and TRBJ2-7, with TRBD2 identical over 8 bases. With V trimmed by 4 bases and J by 5 bases, 13 bases remained unmatched. Germline V gene sequence: CDR1 SQVTM, CDR2 ANQGSEA. The CDR3 has 15 amino acids. The CDR3 spells CSVAPYGLAFDEQYF. The CDR3 region has the DNA TGCAGCGTTGCTCCATACGGACTAGCATTCGACGAGCAGTACTTC.

This clone has only a few counts. The genes are TRBV5-6 and TRBJ2-3, with 11 bases fitting TRBD2. V dropped 3 bases and J dropped 1; count of bases not matched to a gene: 4. The CDR3 totals 16 residues. Germline values: CDR1 SGHDT, CDR2 YYEEEE. The CDR3: CASSYGTSGGTDTQYF. The DNA of the CDR3 is TGTGCCAGCAGCTACGGGACTAGCGGAGGCACAGATACGCAGTATTTT.

Only a few counts were recorded for this clone. The V call is TRBV30, the J call TRBJ1-5; TRBD1 matches 7 bases. J lost 5 bases, V lost 0 bases, and 7 bases had no gene match. Germline CDR1 and CDR2: GTSNPN and SVGIG (reference sequence). The CDR3 extends over 15 amino acids. The CDR3 DNA sequence: TGTGCCTGGAGTGTACCAGGGACAGCGTATCAGCCCCAGCATTTT. It specifies CAWSVPGTAYQPQHF.

The chain recombines TRBV7-8 with TRBJ1-6, with D possibly TRBD1 on 6 matching bases. CDR3 length: 17 residues. CDR1 and CDR2 (germline): SGHVS, FQNEAQ. Trimming pared 2 bases from V and 3 bases from J, leaving 14 bases between. CDR3 region: CASSLTVQGLYNSPLHF. In DNA form, the CDR3 reads TGTGCCAGCAGCTTAACTGTACAGGGCCTCTATAATTCACCCCTCCACTTT.

This clone was counted a few times. The chain recombines TRBV7-5 with TRBJ2-3. TRBV7-5 is listed as a pseudogene. The CDR3 consists of 15 residues. The CDR3: CARSFPYRMVDTQYF. The CDR3, as DNA: TGTGCCAGAAGCTTCCCCTATCGGATGGTAGATACGCAGTATTTT.

The chain uses TRBV18 and TRBJ2-3; 12 bases match TRBD2. Germline-derived CDR1 and CDR2 are KGHSH and LQKENI. V dropped 2 bases and J dropped 6; count of bases not matched to a gene: 6. The CDR3 totals 16 residues. This chain's CDR3 is CASSPSASGGADTQYF. Here the CDR3 DNA reads TGTGCCAGCTCACCATCGGCTAGCGGGGGGGCCGATACGCAGTATTTT.

This clone showed up just once. V usage is TRBV30 and J usage is TRBJ2-5; a possible D gene is TRBD1 (6 bases). The germline CDR1 and CDR2 sequences are GTSNPN and SVGIG (reference sequence). There are 13 residues in the CDR3. V was pared by 2 bases and J by 5 bases, with 12 bases between. The CDR3, as DNA: TGTGCCTGGAGTCCTACAGGGCCGGAGACCCAGTACTTC. Its translation is CAWSPTGPETQYF.

V usage is TRBV6-2 or TRBV6-3 and J usage is TRBJ2-2, with D possibly TRBD1 on 6 matching bases. Germline V lookup: CDR1 MNHEY, CDR2 SVGEGT. This CDR3 spans 17 amino acids. Trimming cost V 5 bases and J 3 bases, with 19 bases left between them. The CDR3 bases are TGTGCCAGCAGTGTGGGGCCAGGGGTCCCCTACACCGGGGAGCTGTTTTTT. Translation gives CASSVGPGVPYTGELFF.

The count of this clone is one. The genes are TRBV27 and TRBJ1-6; D is possibly TRBD1 (6 bases). Germline V gene sequence: CDR1 MNHEY, CDR2 SMNVEV (reference sequence). The CDR3 is 15 residues long. The V gene lost 4 bases and the J gene lost 4 bases, with 11 bases spanning the gap. The chain's CDR3 is CASSSAGAYNSPLHF. The DNA for the CDR3 is TGTGCCAGCAGTTCGGCAGGGGCTTATAATTCACCCCTCCACTTT.

This chain links TRBV18 with TRBJ1-2; no firm D call. From germline, CDR1 is KGHSH and CDR2 LQKENI. The CDR3 runs 15 residues. The V and J ends lost 3 bases and 2 bases respectively, with 13 bases between them. The CDR3 DNA follows: TGTGCCAGCTCACCCCGTTCTGAGGCGAACTATGGCTACACCTTC. Its protein product is CASSPRSEANYGYTF.